One sample yielded the 21 T cell receptor beta chains listed below, sequenced in a study of early stage breast cancer tumors. The data were produced by immunoSEQ multiplex PCR, yet TCRdb's version contains in-frame clones alone and is incomplete. In the table there are about 51,000 clones, just under 80% of which are singletons. The specimen sequenced was blood. The receptors derive from a person aged 40-50 years with breast cancer.

V gene TRBV5-1 combines with J gene TRBJ1-2, with D possibly TRBD1 on 6 matching bases. There are 14 residues in the CDR3. CDR1 is SGHRS and CDR2 is YFSETQ in the germline V gene. The germline V and J ends were trimmed by 2 bases and 9 bases, with 17 bases remaining between them. CDR3: CASSFEQGDRRYTF. In DNA, the CDR3 is TGCGCCAGCAGCTTTGAACAGGGCGATCGGCGCTACACCTTC.

This clone was recorded a few times. J is TRBJ2-7 and V is TRBV23-1; 7 bases line up with TRBD1. TRBV23-1 is labeled an ORF, and its function is uncertain. Trimming took 2 bases from V and 6 from J; bases not matched to a gene: 22. This CDR3 is 19 amino acids long. CDR3 DNA: TGCGCCAGCAGTCAAATAGCTCGGAACAGGGGATCCGGTGGTCCCGAGCAGTACTTC. Its translation is CASSQIARNRGSGGPEQYF.

The V and J genes are TRBV4-1 and TRBJ2-7, with 10 bases that match TRBD1. Germline V gives CDR1 MGHRA, CDR2 YSYEKL. V lost 5 bases, J lost 2 bases, and 6 bases stayed unmatched. This CDR3 has 15 amino acids. Here the CDR3 reads CASSNYGQGAYEQYF. In DNA form, the CDR3 reads TGCGCCAGCAGCAATTACGGACAGGGGGCCTACGAGCAGTACTTC.

The chain has TRBV5-5 and TRBJ2-3, with a possible D match to TRBD2 (6 bases). The CDR3 covers 13 residues. V shed 0 bases and J shed 7 bases, with 9 bases lying between them. Germline loops: CDR1 SGHKS, CDR2 YYEKEE (reference sequence). This CDR3 reads CASSLVGGNTQYF. CDR3 coding DNA: TGTGCCAGCAGCTTGGTCGGGGGAAATACGCAGTATTTT.

V and J are TRBV5-6 and TRBJ2-7; 7 bases line up with TRBD1. Losses at the gene ends were 0 bases for V and 0 bases for J; bases not matched to a gene: 12. This CDR3 comprises 18 residues. CDR1 and CDR2 from the germline V gene are SGHDT and YYEEEE. The CDR3 loop is CASSLAFDPDRSSYEQYF. The DNA of the CDR3 is TGTGCCAGCAGCTTGGCCTTCGACCCGGACAGGAGCTCCTACGAGCAGTACTTC.

This sequence joins TRBV5-1 and TRBJ2-1; 7 bases map to TRBD2. The germline CDR1 and CDR2 sequences are SGHRS and YFSETQ. The CDR3 loop spans 17 amino acids. J lost 2 bases, V lost 4 bases, and 12 bases had no gene match. CDR3 amino acids: CASSPARRERTYNEQFF. CDR3 coding DNA: TGCGCCAGCAGCCCCGCGAGGCGGGAGCGAACCTACAATGAGCAGTTCTTC.

The CDR3 nucleotides read TGTGCCAGCAGCTTGGCCACGGGAGGAAGGGAGACCCAGTACTTC. It encodes CASSLATGGRETQYF. The rearrangement joins TRBV5-4 to TRBJ2-5, with 7 bases identical to TRBD2. Germline CDR1 and CDR2: SGHNT and YYREEE (reference sequence). The CDR3 runs to 15 residues. Trimming cost V 0 bases and J 5 bases; bases outside gene matches: 7.

V gene TRBV9 combines with J gene TRBJ1-2; D remains ambiguous. V lost 0 bases to trimming and J lost 8 bases, with 17 bases between them. The V gene's germline CDR1 is SGDLS and CDR2 YYNGEE. The CDR3 spans 15 residues. CDR3 amino acids: CASSVEGSFGRGYTF. CDR3 sequence (DNA): TGTGCCAGCAGCGTAGAAGGTTCCTTCGGCCGGGGCTACACCTTC.

The chain has TRBV6-5 and TRBJ1-2; perhaps TRBD1 as D (6 bases). Per the germline V gene, CDR1 is MNHEY and CDR2 is SVGAGI. Trimming took off 6 bases at V and 7 bases at J, with 15 bases between the two ends. This CDR3 region has 13 residues. CDR3 sequence (DNA): TGTGCCAGCAGGGGGGCAGGGGTGGGTGGCTACACCTTC. Encoded protein: CASRGAGVGGYTF.

The chain carries TRBV30 and TRBJ2-1; a weak D match, TRBD1 (6 bases). Germline lookup yields CDR1 GTSNPN and CDR2 SVGIG (reference sequence). Trimming left V 4 bases short and J 4 bases short, with 14 bases between. This CDR3 spans 14 amino acids. CDR3 coding DNA: TGTGCCTGGACGCCGGGACAATCGTACAATGAGCAGTTCTTC. It specifies CAWTPGQSYNEQFF.

This clone was counted once. CDR3 protein: CAISKSGDNNEQFF. The CDR3 nucleotides read TGTGCCATCAGTAAATCCGGCGACAACAATGAGCAGTTCTTC. This chain joins TRBV10-3 and TRBJ2-1; D not resolved. Trimming cost V 5 bases and J 5 bases, with 13 bases left between them. Looked up from germline, CDR1 is ENHRY and CDR2 is SYGVKD. The CDR3 runs 14 residues.

The chain joins TRBV6-1 to TRBJ2-7, with D possibly matching TRBD2 (6 bases). The CDR3 extends over 12 amino acids. V was clipped by 11 bases and J by 5 bases, with 16 bases between them. CDR1 MNHNS and CDR2 SASEGT come from the germline V gene. DNA for the CDR3: TGTGCCGCCAGCTGGTCGGGGGACGAGCAGTACTTC. This gives the protein CAASWSGDEQYF.

This clone was seen more than once but under ten times. The chain recombines TRBV11-3 with TRBJ1-2; 7 bases line up with TRBD1. The CDR3 covers 13 residues. Germline assignment: CDR1 SGHNT and CDR2 YENEEA. J lost 7 bases, V lost 5 bases, and 7 bases had no gene match. The CDR3 DNA reads as TGTGCCAGCAGCCTACAGGGGCTGGCTGGCTACACCTTC. This translates into CASSLQGLAGYTF. The whole variable domain, remainder taken from reference TRBV11-3 and TRBJ1-2, is EAGVVQSPRYKIIEKKQPVAFWCNPISGHNTLYWYLQNLGQGPELLIRYENEEAVDDSQLPKDRFSAERLKGVDSTLKIQPAELGDSAVYLCASSLQGLAGYTFGSGTRLTVV.

This chain uses TRBV5-4 with TRBJ2-2, with TRBD1 matching over 7 bases. J was trimmed by 7 bases and V by 3 bases; bases with no gene match: 0. The CDR3 loop spans 12 amino acids. Germline V lookup: CDR1 SGHNT, CDR2 YYREEE (reference sequence). In nucleotides, the CDR3 is TGTGCCAGCAGCTACAGGGGCGGGGAGCTGTTTTTT. Its translation is CASSYRGGELFF.

This clone has a count of ten or more. The genes are TRBV10-1 and TRBJ2-7; the D is unclear. Germline assignment: CDR1 WNHNN and CDR2 SYGVQD (reference sequence). Trimming took off 2 bases at V and 0 bases at J, with 17 bases between the two ends. The CDR3 runs 17 residues. Here the CDR3 reads CASSEKGLQSGSYEQYF. CDR3 DNA sequence: TGCGCCAGCAGTGAGAAGGGTCTCCAGAGTGGCTCCTACGAGCAGTACTTC.

V is TRBV27 and J is TRBJ2-7; D tentatively reads TRBD1 or TRBD2 (5 bases each). The CDR3 has 13 residues. Germline CDR1 MNHEY, CDR2 SMNVEV (reference sequence). Trimming shortened V by 8 bases and J by 3 bases, and 14 bases separated the two germline ends. The chain's CDR3 is CASPMGEIYEQYF. CDR3 bases: TGTGCCAGCCCCATGGGGGAAATCTACGAGCAGTACTTC.

V is TRBV7-9 and J is TRBJ1-6; 11 bases agree with TRBD1. The V segment lost 4 bases and the J segment 10 bases; nucleotides outside the gene matches: 6. CDR3 length: 15 residues. Looked up from germline, CDR1 is SEHNR and CDR2 is FQNEAQ (reference sequence). CDR3 DNA: TGTGCCAGCAGCTCGAACCGGGACAGGGGGTCACCCCTCCACTTT. This codes for CASSSNRDRGSPLHF. Full variable domain (outside the CDR3, taken from reference TRBV7-9 and TRBJ1-6): DTGVSQNPRHKITKRGQNVTFRCDPISEHNRLYWYRQTLGQGPEFLTYFQNEAQLEKSRLLSDRFSAERPKGSFSTLEIQRTEQGDSAMYLCASSSNRDRGSPLHFGNGTRLTVT.

This chain uses TRBV5-1 with TRBJ2-4; 14 nucleotides align to TRBD2. V shed 0 bases, J shed 0 bases, and the junction held 5 bases outside the gene matches. The CDR3 runs 19 residues. Germline lookup yields CDR1 SGHRS and CDR2 YFSETQ. The CDR3 protein is CASSLGLAGGELAKNIQYF. The DNA for the CDR3 is TGCGCCAGCAGCTTGGGACTAGCGGGAGGGGAACTAGCCAAAAACATTCAGTACTTC.

CDR3 DNA sequence: TGTGCCAGCAGTTACCCCGGACTAGCGGGAGGGCCAATCTTCCAAGAGACCCAGTACTTC. Translation gives CASSYPGLAGGPIFQETQYF. J is TRBJ2-5 and V is TRBV28, with 15 nucleotides matching TRBD2. With V trimmed by 4 bases and J by 1 base, 13 bases remained unmatched. CDR1 and CDR2 from the germline V gene are MDHEN and SYDVKM. This CDR3 contains 20 residues.

DNA of the CDR3: TGTGCCAGCAGTCTATTGACTAGCGGGAGTGCAGATACGCAGTATTTT. It is translated as CASSLLTSGSADTQYF. This rearrangement joins TRBV2 to TRBJ2-3; the match to TRBD2 covers 12 bases. The CDR3 has 16 residues. Trimming cost V 5 bases and J 4 bases; bases outside gene matches: 7. Germline CDR1 SNHLY, CDR2 FYNNEI.

The gene calls are TRBV30 and TRBJ2-7, with 11 bases lining up with TRBD2. There are 14 residues in the CDR3. Germline CDR1 GTSNPN, CDR2 SVGIG (reference sequence). J lost 5 bases, V lost 3 bases, and 6 bases had no gene match. This CDR3 reads CAWSVLAGVHEQYF. The CDR3 nucleotides read TGTGCCTGGAGCGTACTAGCGGGAGTCCACGAGCAGTACTTC.